These T cell receptor beta chains were read from a single sample in a study of T cell responses to AZD1222 COVID-19 vaccine. Profiled with immunoSEQ multiplex PCR; TCRdb holds only in-frame clones, not every one. The repertoire holds 60,000 to 85,000 clones, with over 65% as singletons. Material: peripheral blood, obtained 28 days after the second dose of the MenACWY control vaccine. Receptors were obtained from an adult who received the MenACWY meningococcal vaccine as a control. CDR3s include the opening cysteine and the closing phenylalanine or tryptophan. A D gene is named only where the DNA matches it firmly. Size values are once, few and many counts, or a class for expanded clones, and some rows have none.

clone_size j_call v_call d_call cdr3_aa cdr3_nt
. TRBJ1-2 TRBV7-2 . CASSFKGDLNYGYTF TGTGCCAGCAGCTTTAAAGGAGACCTTAACTATGGCTACACCTTC
. TRBJ2-5 TRBV7-2 TRBD2 CASSLAGGAETQYF TGTGCCAGCAGCTTAGCGGGAGGGGCAGAGACCCAGTACTTC
few TRBJ1-3 TRBV5-1 . CASSLYSGGSGNTIYF TGCGCCAGCAGCTTGTACTCTGGCGGCTCTGGAAACACCATATATTTT
few TRBJ1-4 TRBV27 TRBD1 CASSVGQGGFAKLFF TGTGCCAGCAGTGTCGGACAGGGGGGATTTGCAAAACTGTTTTTT
. TRBJ1-1 TRBV2 . CASTGLNTEAFF TGTGCCAGCACTGGACTGAACACTGAAGCTTTCTTT
once TRBJ2-7 TRBV11-1 TRBD1 CASSSQGNEQYF TGTGCCAGCAGCTCACAGGGGAACGAGCAGTACTTC
. TRBJ1-3 TRBV18 . CASSPPSQGSGNTIYF TGTGCCAGCTCACCACCGAGTCAGGGGTCTGGAAACACCATATATTTT
. TRBJ2-1 TRBV9 . CASSIRDESYNEQFF TGTGCCAGCAGCATTAGGGACGAAAGTTACAATGAGCAGTTCTTC
. TRBJ2-7 TRBV23-1 . CASSQQGCYEQYF TGCGCCAGCAGTCAACAGGGATGCTACGAGCAGTACTTC
. TRBJ2-1 TRBV5-6 TRBD2 CASSLLPGLAGAREQFF TGTGCCAGCAGCTTACTACCGGGACTAGCGGGAGCTCGGGAGCAGTTCTTC
once TRBJ1-6 TRBV7-2 . CASSPAGRINSPLHF TGTGCCAGCAGCCCGGCAGGGAGGATCAATTCACCCCTCCACTTT
. TRBJ1-6 TRBV14 . CASSQAGGNNSPLHF TGTGCCAGCAGCCAAGCCGGGGGGAATAATTCACCCCTCCACTTT
. TRBJ2-1 TRBV27 TRBD1 CASRQTGGAYNEQFF TGTGCCAGCAGGCAGACAGGGGGCGCGTACAATGAGCAGTTCTTC
. TRBJ2-3 TRBV6-2/TRBV6-3 TRBD2 CASSLGLAETDTQYF TGTGCCAGCAGTTTGGGACTAGCGGAAACAGATACGCAGTATTTT
once TRBJ1-1 TRBV28 . CASSFRSHTEAFF TGTGCCAGCAGTTTTCGGAGCCACACTGAAGCTTTCTTT
. TRBJ2-1 TRBV7-9 . CASSLAHPGAVQFF TGTGCCAGCAGCTTAGCTCATCCGGGAGCGGTGCAGTTCTTC
. TRBJ2-7 TRBV28 . CASSLKGGSFYEQYF TGTGCCAGCAGTTTAAAGGGGGGGTCATTTTACGAGCAGTACTTC
. TRBJ1-2 TRBV7-2 TRBD1 CASSPQGDNYGYTF TGTGCCAGCAGTCCCCAGGGGGATAACTATGGCTACACCTTC
. TRBJ1-3 TRBV30 . CAWSSWAFSGNTIYF TGTGCCTGGAGTTCCTGGGCGTTCTCAGGAAACACCATATATTTT
. TRBJ1-2 TRBV29-1 . CSVEGDYGYTF TGCAGCGTCGAGGGGGACTATGGCTACACCTTC
. TRBJ2-7 TRBV7-2 . CASSLTGGSYEQYF TGTGCCAGCAGCTTGACCGGGGGCTCCTACGAGCAGTACTTC
. TRBJ2-1 TRBV28 . CASSLGGSSYNEQFF TGTGCCAGCAGTTTAGGGGGCAGCTCCTACAATGAGCAGTTCTTC
once TRBJ1-3 TRBV3-1/TRBV3-2 . CASTPRAGNTIYF TGTGCCAGCACCCCACGGGCGGGAAACACCATATATTTT
. TRBJ1-1 TRBV6-5 . CASQKGVLNTEAFF TGTGCCAGCCAGAAGGGGGTCCTGAACACTGAAGCTTTCTTT
. TRBJ2-1 TRBV7-3 . CASSPGGGQGFEQFF TGTGCCAGCAGCCCCGGGGGGGGACAGGGATTTGAGCAGTTCTTC
. TRBJ2-5 TRBV7-9 . CASSLESGSGETQYF TGTGCCAGCAGCTTAGAATCTGGCAGCGGAGAGACCCAGTACTTC
. TRBJ2-5 TRBV29-1 TRBD2 CSVELPLRSGRVRETQYF TGCAGCGTTGAACTCCCCCTCAGAAGCGGGAGGGTGAGGGAGACCCAGTACTTC
. TRBJ2-7 TRBV11-3 . CASSLGGAAYEQYF TGTGCCAGCAGCTTAGGGGGCGCAGCCTACGAGCAGTACTTC
once TRBJ2-2 TRBV19 . CASSMELDYTGELFF TGTGCCAGTAGTATGGAACTGGACTACACCGGGGAGCTGTTTTTT
. TRBJ1-3 TRBV7-6 TRBD1 CASSPFPRDRVSGNTIYF TGTGCCAGCAGCCCCTTCCCCAGGGACAGGGTCTCTGGAAACACCATATATTTT
. TRBJ2-7 TRBV5-4 . CASSLMGGGEQYF TGTGCCAGCAGCTTGATGGGGGGTGGCGAGCAGTACTTC
. TRBJ1-5 TRBV5-8 . CASSFYRGDQPQHF TGTGCCAGCAGCTTTTATAGGGGGGATCAGCCCCAGCATTTT
. TRBJ1-6 TRBV6-5 . CASTGLSYNSPLHF TGTGCCAGCACCGGACTCTCTTATAATTCACCCCTCCACTTT
. TRBJ1-5 TRBV6-2/TRBV6-3 . CASSKRQSNQPQHF TGTGCCAGCAGCAAACGACAGAGCAATCAGCCCCAGCATTTT
. TRBJ1-4 TRBV19 TRBD1 CASSIPPSGTGGGEKLFF TGTGCCAGTAGTATACCCCCGTCCGGGACAGGGGGTGGAGAAAAACTGTTTTTT
few TRBJ1-1 TRBV5-5 . CASSLGTSWEAFF TGTGCCAGCAGCTTGGGGACATCTTGGGAAGCTTTCTTT
few TRBJ2-7 TRBV5-3 TRBD2 CARSRTSGTSSYEQYF TGTGCCAGAAGCCGAACTAGCGGGACGAGCTCCTACGAGCAGTACTTC
. TRBJ2-7 TRBV7-8 . CASSPTSYEQYF TGTGCCAGCAGCCCGACTAGCTACGAGCAGTACTTC
once TRBJ1-3 TRBV4-1 . CASSQLTGSGNTIYF TGCGCCAGCAGCCAATTGACTGGCTCTGGAAACACCATATATTTT
. TRBJ1-2 TRBV30 TRBD1 CAWSEGLQGGYGYTF TGTGCCTGGTCCGAGGGACTACAGGGGGGCTATGGCTACACCTTC
. TRBJ1-1 TRBV10-2 . CASKTPGHMNTEAFF TGCGCCAGCAAAACCCCGGGACATATGAACACTGAAGCTTTCTTT